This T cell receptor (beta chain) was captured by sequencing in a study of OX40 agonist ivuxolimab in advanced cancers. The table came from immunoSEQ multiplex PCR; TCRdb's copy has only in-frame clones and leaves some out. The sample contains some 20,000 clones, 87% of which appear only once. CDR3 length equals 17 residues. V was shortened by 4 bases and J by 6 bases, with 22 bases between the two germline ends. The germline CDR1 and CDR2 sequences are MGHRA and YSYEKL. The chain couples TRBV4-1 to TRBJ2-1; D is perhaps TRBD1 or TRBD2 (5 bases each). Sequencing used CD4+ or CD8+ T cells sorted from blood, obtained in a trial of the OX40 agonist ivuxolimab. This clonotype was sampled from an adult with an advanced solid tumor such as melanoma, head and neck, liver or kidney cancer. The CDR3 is CASSLAEGSGGINEQFF. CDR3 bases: TGCGCCAGCAGCCTCGCTGAGGGTAGTGGGGGTATCAATGAGCAGTTCTTC.